A single sample is the source of the 29 T cell receptor beta chains below, sequenced in a study of cytomegalovirus exposure and HLA in healthy donors. A multiplex PCR was run with 60 Vbeta primers and 13 Jbeta primers. Assay used: immunoSEQ multiplex PCR; TCRdb lists only in-frame clones, some missing. The sample consists of 100,000 to 150,000 clones, approximately 71% of them appearing once. What was sequenced was PBMCs. Source of these receptors: a woman in her fifties or sixties in good health and CMV-seronegative.

The table lists this clone with a count of one. This chain links TRBV6-5 with TRBJ2-7, with 7 positions matching TRBD1. CDR1 and CDR2 (germline): MNHEY, SVGAGI. Trimming removed 0 bases from V and 3 bases from J; junction bases left unmatched: 5. The CDR3 length is 15 residues. This CDR3 reads CASSYSAGGIYEQYF. The CDR3, as DNA: TGTGCCAGCAGTTACTCGGCAGGGGGTATCTACGAGCAGTACTTC.

The chain recombines TRBV2 with TRBJ1-5; D unresolved. From germline, CDR1 is SNHLY and CDR2 FYNNEI. Trimming pared 7 bases from V and 5 bases from J, leaving 12 bases between. This CDR3 is built from 13 residues. The CDR3 protein is CASTLAVYQPQHF. The DNA of the CDR3 is TGTGCCAGCACCTTAGCAGTTTATCAGCCCCAGCATTTT.

This chain links TRBV7-2 with TRBJ2-7; TRBD2 is a possible D gene (5 bases). Per the germline V gene, CDR1 is SGHTA and CDR2 is FQGNSA. The CDR3 has 12 residues. Trimming shortened V by 5 bases and J by 6 bases, and 11 bases separated the two germline ends. The CDR3 DNA is TGTGCCAGCAGCCACTTTGGGAGCGAGCAGTACTTC. It yields the protein CASSHFGSEQYF. Drawing the rest from reference TRBV7-2 and TRBJ2-7, the complete variable domain is GAGVSQSPSNKVTEKGKDVELRCDPISGHTALYWYRQSLGQGLEFLIYFQGNSAPDKSGLPSDRFSAERTGGSVSTLTIQRTQQEDSAVYLCASSHFGSEQYFGPGTRLTVT.

CDR3 region: CASSPLDREHGELFF. Here the CDR3 DNA reads TGTGCCAGCAGTCCCTTAGACAGGGAACACGGGGAGCTGTTTTTT. The chain joins TRBV28 to TRBJ2-2, with TRBD1 matching 7 bases. The V gene end was trimmed by 5 bases and the J gene end by 7 bases; junction bases not matched to a gene: 10. The CDR3 runs to 15 residues. CDR1 MDHEN and CDR2 SYDVKM come from the germline V gene.

This clone occurred a few times. This chain joins TRBV28 and TRBJ1-1, with D unclear. The V gene's germline CDR1 is MDHEN and CDR2 SYDVKM. This CDR3 spans 16 amino acids. Trimming removed 5 bases at V and 0 bases at J, with 16 bases between. As DNA, the CDR3 is TGTGCCAGCAGTCCCCGAGGCCGCACCATGAACACTGAAGCTTTCTTT. It yields the protein CASSPRGRTMNTEAFF.

In this sample, this clone turned up a few times. This sequence joins TRBV9 and TRBJ2-5, with TRBD2 matching over 12 bases. This CDR3 comprises 16 residues. The trim removed 3 bases at V and 4 bases at J, leaving 7 bases unmatched. Germline lookup yields CDR1 SGDLS and CDR2 YYNGEE. DNA of the CDR3: TGTGCCAGCAGCGCTCGACTAGCGGGAGATTCAGAGACCCAGTACTTC. It is translated as CASSARLAGDSETQYF.

V usage is TRBV7-9 and J usage is TRBJ1-1; D is unresolved. Germline V gives CDR1 SEHNR, CDR2 FQNEAQ (reference sequence). The V and J ends lost 4 bases and 2 bases respectively, with 8 bases between them. The CDR3 covers 13 residues. This CDR3 reads CASSYESNTEAFF. CDR3 in DNA: TGTGCCAGCAGCTACGAGAGTAACACTGAAGCTTTCTTT.

J is TRBJ2-5 and V is TRBV25-1; 14 bases align to TRBD2. V lost 4 bases, J lost 4 bases, and 5 bases stayed unmatched. The CDR3 contains 16 residues. The germline V gene encodes CDR1 MGHDK and CDR2 SYGVNS. The CDR3 region is CASSGLAGGPRETQYF. CDR3 bases: TGTGCCAGCAGTGGACTAGCGGGAGGGCCCCGAGAGACCCAGTACTTC.

This chain joins TRBV5-4 and TRBJ2-5, with 7 bases aligning to TRBD2. Gene TRBJ2-7 matches the end of the DNA better, so the J call may be wrong. This CDR3 comprises 16 residues. The germline gives CDR1 SGHNT, CDR2 YYREEE (reference sequence). The CDR3 nucleotides read TGTGCCAGCAGCCCCGCGGGGGAACGACCCACCTACGAGCAGTACTTC. Its translation: CASSPAGERPTYEQYF.

This clone has a handful of counts. V is TRBV27 and J is TRBJ2-5, with 11 positions matching TRBD2. Germline V gene lookup returns CDR1 MNHEY and CDR2 SMNVEV (reference sequence). With V trimmed by 9 bases and J by 4 bases, 13 bases remained unmatched. The CDR3 length is 16 residues. CDR3 nucleotides: TGTGCCAGTTGGGGACTAGCGGAGCCGCTGGGAGAGACCCAGTACTTC. Amino acids: CASWGLAEPLGETQYF.

V and J are TRBV11-2 and TRBJ1-5; tentatively, D is TRBD1 (5 bases). Trimming took 1 base from V and 9 from J, leaving 16 bases between them. This CDR3 region has 15 residues. Germline lookup yields CDR1 SGHAT and CDR2 FQNNGV. CDR3 loop: CASSLAGGGTGPQHF. Written as DNA, the CDR3 is TGTGCCAGCAGCTTAGCCGGCGGGGGGACGGGGCCCCAGCATTTT. The full variable domain, completed using reference TRBV11-2 and TRBJ1-5, is EAGVAQSPRYKIIEKRQSVAFWCNPISGHATLYWYQQILGQGPKLLIQFQNNGVVDDSQLPKDRFSAERLKGVDSTLKIQPAKLEDSAVYLCASSLAGGGTGPQHFGDGTRLSIL.

The rearrangement joins TRBV6-1 to TRBJ2-3; D ambiguous. The CDR3 totals 14 residues. Trimming pared 5 bases from V and 1 base from J, leaving 10 bases between. Germline V gene sequence: CDR1 MNHNS, CDR2 SASEGT. CDR3 sequence (DNA): TGTGCCAGCAGTACCCCTGAGGGCACAGATACGCAGTATTTT. Translation gives CASSTPEGTDTQYF.

This clone appeared once. The genes are TRBV6-5 and TRBJ2-7; 9 bases are shared with TRBD1. CDR1 and CDR2 (germline): MNHEY, SVGAGI. The V and J ends lost 2 bases and 3 bases, in that order; junction bases with no gene match: 2. The CDR3 sequence is 14 residues long. The CDR3 DNA reads as TGTGCCAGCAGTTACGCGGGACAGGGCTACGAGCAGTACTTC. This encodes CASSYAGQGYEQYF.

This chain uses TRBV5-6 with TRBJ2-1, with 8 bases lining up with TRBD2. Germline V gene sequence: CDR1 SGHDT, CDR2 YYEEEE. The CDR3 runs 16 residues. The V gene end was trimmed by 4 bases and the J gene end by 0 bases; junction bases not matched to a gene: 6. CDR3 region: CASSLSGSGSYNEQFF. In DNA, the CDR3 is TGTGCCAGCAGCCTAAGCGGGAGCGGCTCCTACAATGAGCAGTTCTTC.

This clone appeared a few times. V usage is TRBV7-2 and J usage is TRBJ2-5; the match to TRBD2 covers 7 bases. The V and J ends lost 5 bases and 4 bases, in that order; junction bases with no gene match: 10. CDR1 and CDR2 from the germline V gene are SGHTA and FQGNSA. This CDR3 is built from 15 residues. Here the CDR3 DNA reads TGTGCCAGCAGCCCGGAGGGAGGGGAGGGAGAGACCCAGTACTTC. This sequence encodes CASSPEGGEGETQYF. The whole variable domain, filled in from reference TRBV7-2 and TRBJ2-5, reads GAGVSQSPSNKVTEKGKDVELRCDPISGHTALYWYRQSLGQGLEFLIYFQGNSAPDKSGLPSDRFSAERTGGSVSTLTIQRTQQEDSAVYLCASSPEGGEGETQYFGPGTRLLVL.

The chain carries TRBV19 and TRBJ1-5; D may be TRBD1 (5 bases). Trimming stripped 7 bases from V and 6 bases from J, with 13 bases between. Germline V gives CDR1 LNHDA, CDR2 SQIVND (reference sequence). The CDR3 sequence is 13 residues long. The CDR3 region is CASMARRGQPQHF. The CDR3 DNA follows: TGTGCCAGTATGGCTCGGAGGGGTCAGCCCCAGCATTTT.

The chain couples TRBV14 to TRBJ2-2; TRBD1 might be the D (6 bases). CDR3 length: 14 residues. Germline CDR1 is SGHDN and CDR2 is FVKESK. V was cut by 8 bases and J by 5 bases, with 15 bases left in between. Written as DNA, the CDR3 is TGTGCCAGCCACAGGGATGGCGTTACCGGGGAGCTGTTTTTT. It specifies CASHRDGVTGELFF.

CDR3 sequence reads: CASRGTSGWGETQYF. The CDR3, as DNA: TGTGCCAGCAGGGGGACTAGCGGGTGGGGAGAGACCCAGTACTTC. This chain joins TRBV2 and TRBJ2-5; the match to TRBD2 covers 12 bases. The CDR3 contains 15 residues. Looked up from germline, CDR1 is SNHLY and CDR2 is FYNNEI. V gave up 6 bases and J gave up 4 bases; unmatched junction bases: 6.

This chain joins TRBV2 and TRBJ1-4; 8 bases fit TRBD1. The CDR3 spans 14 residues. Trimming at V came to 4 bases and at J to 3 bases, leaving 1 base not matched to a gene. CDR1 and CDR2 from the germline V gene are SNHLY and FYNNEI. CDR3 in amino acids: CASSGQGPNEKLFF. Here the CDR3 DNA reads TGTGCCAGCAGTGGACAGGGGCCTAATGAAAAACTGTTTTTT.

This sequence joins TRBV7-9 and TRBJ2-2; D possibly corresponds to TRBD1 (6 bases). V shed 2 bases and J shed 0 bases, with 16 bases lying between them. From germline, CDR1 is SEHNR and CDR2 FQNEAQ (reference sequence). This CDR3 is built from 18 residues. CDR3 in DNA: TGTGCCAGCAGCTTACCCGCAGGGGAAAGGGCGAACACCGGGGAGCTGTTTTTT. Translated: CASSLPAGERANTGELFF.

This rearrangement joins TRBV18 to TRBJ2-1; the D gene is possibly TRBD2 (6 bases). CDR1 is KGHSH, CDR2 LQKENI, per germline. The V and J ends lost 3 bases and 6 bases respectively, with 15 bases between them. The CDR3 has 15 residues. Here the CDR3 reads CASSPTSGSCNEQFF. In nucleotides, the CDR3 is TGTGCCAGCTCACCTACCAGCGGGTCTTGCAATGAGCAGTTCTTC.

The chain is built from TRBV6-6 and TRBJ2-7; 8 bases line up with TRBD1. Germline values: CDR1 MNHNY, CDR2 SVGAGI (reference sequence). This CDR3 region has 15 residues. Trimming cost V 6 bases and J 0 bases; bases outside gene matches: 7. DNA for the CDR3: TGTGCCAGCAGACCTACAGGGGGTCTCTCCTACGAGCAGTACTTC. Amino acids: CASRPTGGLSYEQYF.

V is TRBV11-1 and J is TRBJ2-2; weak D call: TRBD1 (5 bases). Germline CDR1 and CDR2: SGHAT and FQDESV (reference sequence). The CDR3 is 13 residues long. Trimming took 3 bases from V and 4 from J, leaving 6 bases between them. The CDR3 DNA reads TGTGCCAGCAGCTTGGACATCACCGGGGAGCTGTTTTTT. The encoded protein is CASSLDITGELFF.

This chain joins TRBV18 and TRBJ2-7; D remains ambiguous. V was pared by 0 bases and J by 4 bases, with 19 bases between. The CDR3 consists of 17 residues. Germline V lookup: CDR1 KGHSH, CDR2 LQKENI. The CDR3 DNA follows: TGTGCCAGCTCACCACCGATCGGAGACTCGATGGATTACGAGCAGTACTTC. It translates to CASSPPIGDSMDYEQYF.

The V gene is TRBV27, the J gene TRBJ2-2, with 11 nucleotides matching TRBD2. The CDR3 is 16 amino acids. V lost 5 bases to trimming and J lost 6 bases; unmatched junction nucleotides: 8. CDR1 and CDR2 from the germline V gene are MNHEY and SMNVEV (reference sequence). In DNA form, the CDR3 reads TGTGCCAGCAGTGCCACTAGCGGGAGAACGGCCGGGGAGCTGTTTTTT. Translating it yields CASSATSGRTAGELFF.

The J gene is TRBJ2-5, the V gene TRBV11-2; possibly TRBD2 for D (6 bases). Looked up from germline, CDR1 is SGHAT and CDR2 is FQNNGV. This CDR3 comprises 15 residues. V was shortened by 5 bases and J by 4 bases, with 17 bases between the two germline ends. The CDR3 here is CASSGFGGRGETQYF. CDR3 DNA: TGTGCCAGCAGCGGGTTCGGGGGTCGGGGAGAGACCCAGTACTTC.

The V call is TRBV30, the J call TRBJ2-2; tentative D call: TRBD2 (5 bases). Germline lookup yields CDR1 GTSNPN and CDR2 SVGIG (reference sequence). The CDR3 contains 16 residues. Trimming shortened V by 2 bases and J by 2 bases, and 15 bases separated the two germline ends. CDR3 sequence: CAWSKAVGSNTGELFF. DNA for the CDR3: TGTGCCTGGAGTAAAGCGGTCGGCTCTAACACCGGGGAGCTGTTTTTT.

V gene TRBV6-5 combines with J gene TRBJ2-7, with 8 bases aligning to TRBD1. V shed 5 bases, J shed 6 bases, and the junction held 12 bases outside the gene matches. The germline V gene encodes CDR1 MNHEY and CDR2 SVGAGI. There are 15 residues in the CDR3. CDR3 sequence reads: CASSPPPDRVGEQYF. Here the CDR3 DNA reads TGTGCCAGCAGTCCGCCGCCGGACAGGGTGGGCGAGCAGTACTTC.

The sample holds a few counts of this clone. The V gene is TRBV28, the J gene TRBJ1-4; 7 bases are shared with TRBD1. The germline V gene encodes CDR1 MDHEN and CDR2 SYDVKM. Losses at the gene ends were 2 bases for V and 7 bases for J; bases not matched to a gene: 4. The CDR3 totals 14 residues. This CDR3 is CASSLSDRAEKLFF. CDR3 in DNA: TGTGCCAGCAGTTTAAGCGACAGGGCTGAAAAACTGTTTTTT.